Sequencing of this T cell receptor beta chain was carried out in a study of human T cells and chemical hapten exposure. Time point in this sample: patch test 2, 6 weeks after DPC sensitization. Stated treatment: therapeutic diphenylcyclopropenone sensitization with weekly scalp DPC. Donation of samples came from alopecia patients who were 18 to 70 years old and suitable for DPC. This clonotype was seen at least ten times. The CDR3 covers 16 residues. Trimming took off 1 base at V and 1 base at J, with 11 bases between the two ends. Separate cDNA molecules received unique molecular identifiers, which the library attached to them. Authors' data handling: Sampled TCR counts reached a median of 95,638 per sample, with values ranging from about 23,224 to 700,000. Using its own MiXCR run on the RACE reads, TCRdb lists one record per CDR3 protein. The V and J calls reflect TCRdb's pipeline rather than the authors' work. The sample contains about 80,000 distinct CDR3 sequences, around 10% of which appear only once.

The TCR comes from a man in his late teens or twenties with alopecia areata. Some clones in this sample may be carry-over from other donors' samples. Sequencing was performed on whole blood, taken in connection with sensitization to the hapten diphenylcyclopropenone (DPC). The chain joins TRBV12-3 or TRBV12-4 to TRBJ1-3, with D perhaps TRBD1 (6 bases). CDR3 loop: CASSLGTGLSGNTIYF. The DNA for the CDR3 is TGTGCCAGCAGTTTAGGTACAGGGTTGTCTGGAAACACCATATATTTT.